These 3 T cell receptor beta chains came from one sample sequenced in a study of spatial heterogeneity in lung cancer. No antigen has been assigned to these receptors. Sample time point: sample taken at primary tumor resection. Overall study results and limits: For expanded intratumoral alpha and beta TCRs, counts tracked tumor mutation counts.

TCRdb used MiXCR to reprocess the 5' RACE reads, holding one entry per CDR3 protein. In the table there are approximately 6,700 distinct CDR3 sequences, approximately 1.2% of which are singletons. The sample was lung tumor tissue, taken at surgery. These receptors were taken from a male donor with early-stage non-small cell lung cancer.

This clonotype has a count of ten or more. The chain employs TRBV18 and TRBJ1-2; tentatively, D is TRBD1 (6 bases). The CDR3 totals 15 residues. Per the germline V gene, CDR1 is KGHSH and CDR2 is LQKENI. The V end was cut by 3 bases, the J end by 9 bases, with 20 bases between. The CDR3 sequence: CASSPKGDAFGSYTF. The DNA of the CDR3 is TGTGCCAGCTCACCTAAGGGGGACGCCTTCGGGAGCTACACCTTC.

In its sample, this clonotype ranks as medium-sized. The CDR3 DNA follows: TGTGCCTGGAGTGGCGGACAGGATAATTCACCCCTCCACTTT. This sequence encodes CAWSGGQDNSPLHF. The rearrangement joins TRBV30 to TRBJ1-6; 7 nucleotides align to TRBD1. V was pared by 1 base and J by 5 bases, with 2 bases of the junction left unmatched. Germline CDR1 reads GTSNPN; CDR2 reads SVGIG (reference sequence). This CDR3 has 14 amino acids.

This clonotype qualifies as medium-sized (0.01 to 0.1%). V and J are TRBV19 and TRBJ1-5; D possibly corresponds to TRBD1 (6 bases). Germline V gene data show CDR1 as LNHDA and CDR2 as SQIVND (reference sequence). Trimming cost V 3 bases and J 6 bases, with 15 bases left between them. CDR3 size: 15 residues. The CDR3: CASSITGGQGQPQHF. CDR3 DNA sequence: TGTGCCAGTAGTATTACCGGGGGGCAGGGTCAGCCCCAGCATTTT.